The following is a T cell receptor beta chain sequence with its context. CDR3 length: 14 residues. CDR1 and CDR2 from the germline V gene are LNHDA and SQIVND (reference sequence). V was pared by 5 bases and J by 0 bases, with 8 bases between. This record comes from a study of OX40 agonist ivuxolimab in advanced cancers. Here immunoSEQ multiplex PCR was the method, and the copy in TCRdb shows in-frame clones only, minus some. This sample has roughly 53,000 clones, with 65% to 85% found just once. The TCR sequence derives from an adult with an advanced solid tumor such as melanoma, head and neck, liver or kidney cancer. Sequencing used CD4+ or CD8+ T cells sorted from blood, obtained in a trial of the OX40 agonist ivuxolimab. The chain joins TRBV19 to TRBJ1-3, with D unresolved. CDR3 protein: CASSPRISGNTIYF. Written as DNA, the CDR3 is TGTGCCAGTAGTCCGAGGATCTCTGGAAACACCATATATTTT. Complete variable domain (other parts from reference TRBV19 and TRBJ1-3): DGGITQSPKYLFRKEGQNVTLSCEQNLNHDAMYWYRQDPGQGLRLIYYSQIVNDFQKGDIAEGYSVSREKKESFPLTVTSAQKNPTAFYLCASSPRISGNTIYFGEGSWLTVV.